Here is one T cell receptor beta chain with its context. This clone was observed a few times. Its specific antigen is unknown. The input lacks base qualities; no much larger clone sits a single base away. This sample was taken from a study of T cell repertoires in urothelial bladder cancer (dated by TCRdb to 2018 to 2020). Concerning the study at large: Of the roughly twelve resected lesions, three were clinically staged as cT0, three as cTa, three as cT1 and three as cT2 or greater. In the study, clonality of the TCR repertoire in bladder tumors was compared against clonality in benign bladder inflammation. A total of some 11 patients who had bladder lesions and were undergoing transurethral resection were prospectively identified. Approximately eleven resected bladder lesions, consisting of urothelial carcinoma (UC+) and benign (UC-) specimens, were examined.

Study-level results and caveats: Median tumor infiltrating lymphocyte percentage was 1.5% to 2.5% in carcinoma specimens and roughly 12% in benign specimens. A single T-cell clone reached up to roughly 15% of infiltrating lymphocytes in carcinoma specimens, compared with 1.5% to 2% in benign specimens. Urothelial carcinoma specimens contained fewer T cells than benign specimens, with a median of around 5,600 versus 24,000.

The TCR beta chain CDR3 region was sequenced with the immunoSEQ assay. The original pipeline was this. For every specimen, the T-cell fraction, clonal dominance and maximum TCR clone frequency were calculated. TCRdb obtained this table from immuneACCESS and retained in-frame rearrangements with V and J assigned. These tables miss some clones; where compared with another copy, unresolved V genes account for less than half of the shortfall, and the remainder is unexplained. That table supplies the V and J calls and clone size; D and trimming were determined from the DNA. This sample lists more than 10,000 clones; about 70% were detected once. Less than 9% of the sample belongs to the ten largest clones. Specimens of bladder lesions were obtained during transurethral resection and kept at -80C. DNA was extracted from bladder specimens collected at transurethral resection. After removal of 5 bases from V and 4 bases from J, the junction retains 9 bases not matched to a gene. The CDR3, cysteine through phenylalanine, is 15 amino acids long. Only the CDR3 DNA stays, 45 bases, in frame from base 1. CDR1 and CDR2 are read off the germline V gene as SGHTA and FQGNSA.

The TCR was taken from a human donor with urothelial carcinoma. The chain links TRBV7-2 with TRBJ2-5; 8 bases in the junction line up with TRBD2. The sequenced sample consisted of tumor-infiltrating cells from bladder cancer. CDR3 region: CASSLGGGGRETQYF. The DNA sequence reads TGTGCCAGCAGCCTTGGGGGCGGGGGGCGAGAGACCCAGTACTTC.